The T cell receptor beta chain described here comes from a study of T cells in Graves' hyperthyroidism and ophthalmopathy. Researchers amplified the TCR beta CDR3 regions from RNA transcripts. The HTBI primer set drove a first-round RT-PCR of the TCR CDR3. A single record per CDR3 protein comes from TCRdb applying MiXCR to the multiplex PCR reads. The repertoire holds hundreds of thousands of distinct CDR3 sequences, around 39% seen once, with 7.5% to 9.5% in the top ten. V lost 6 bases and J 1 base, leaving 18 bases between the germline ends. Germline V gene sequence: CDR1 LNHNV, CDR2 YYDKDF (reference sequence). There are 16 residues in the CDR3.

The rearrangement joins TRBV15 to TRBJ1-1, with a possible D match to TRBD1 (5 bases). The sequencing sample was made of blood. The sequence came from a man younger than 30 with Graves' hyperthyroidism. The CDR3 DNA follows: TGTGCCACCAGAGGCCCAGGGTGGAAGGGGAACACTGAAGCTTTCTTT. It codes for CATRGPGWKGNTEAFF.